This TCR beta chain stems from a study of blood T cell repertoires in COVID-19. Study at large: Samples of COVID-19 (acute and convalescent) were obtained from the United States, Italy and Spain. In each case, the material was cDNA or gDNA derived from T cells, B-cell-depleted T cells, or PBMCs.

Measured with immunoSEQ multiplex PCR; TCRdb has only the in-frame clones, and not every one. The data show over 350,000 clones, roughly 89% seen once. The ends were cut back, 0 bases at V and 0 bases at J, with 8 bases in the middle. The CDR3 covers 15 residues. The germline gives CDR1 SGHRS, CDR2 YFSETQ. Sample: peripheral blood. This chain links TRBV5-1 with TRBJ2-3; no firm D call. This sequence was found in a woman younger than 45 with acute or convalescent COVID-19. CDR3 sequence reads: CASSLVSASTDTQYF. CDR3 nucleotides: TGCGCCAGCAGCTTGGTGAGTGCTAGCACAGATACGCAGTATTTT.